The 24 T cell receptor beta chains given below trace back to one sample, sequenced in a study of vaccination effects on CD4 cells after COVID-19. Their specific antigens are unknown. Antigen-specific CD4+ T cells were expanded (with viral peptide pools) by the ViraFEST assay ahead of sequencing. Isolation of CD4+ T cells took place after approximately 10 days of culture. According to PCR results, the person was infected with SARS-CoV-2 between March and December 2020. Sequencing was performed with immunoSEQ multiplex PCR; in TCRdb, only in-frame clones are kept and a portion is missing. Among 45,000 to 70,000 clones listed, around 80% were seen once. Here the sequenced sample was CD4+ T cells from PBMCs cultured with HIV peptides, taken before COVID-19 vaccination. Documented subset: HIV-1 Nef peptide pool negative control/reference culture. The receptors derive from a human donor who had a prior SARS-CoV-2 infection.

The J gene is TRBJ2-1, the V gene TRBV6-2 or TRBV6-3; D is perhaps TRBD1 (6 bases). The CDR3 loop spans 15 amino acids. V lost 2 bases, J lost 10 bases, and 18 bases lay in between. Germline-derived CDR1 and CDR2 are MNHEY and SVGEGT. In nucleotides, the CDR3 is TGTGCCAGCAGTTACCACACCAACAGGGACGAGGAGCAGTTCTTC. Translating it yields CASSYHTNRDEEQFF.

The chain combines TRBV10-1 with TRBJ1-3, with D uncertain. The V end lost 9 bases, the J end lost 0 bases, and 21 bases lay between the germline ends. This CDR3 is built from 17 residues. CDR1 is WNHNN, CDR2 SYGVQD, per germline (reference sequence). The CDR3 is CARPPIRIHRSGNTIYF. CDR3 DNA sequence: TGCGCCAGACCCCCGATTAGAATACACCGCTCTGGAAACACCATATATTTT.

The rearrangement joins TRBV7-9 to TRBJ2-1; 11 nucleotides align to TRBD2. Trimming removed 5 bases from V and 0 bases from J; junction bases left unmatched: 6. This CDR3 is built from 17 residues. CDR1 and CDR2 from the germline V gene are SEHNR and FQNEAQ (reference sequence). CDR3 sequence: CASSRPGLAVSYNEQFF. As DNA, the CDR3 is TGTGCCAGCAGCCGCCCGGGACTAGCGGTCTCCTACAATGAGCAGTTCTTC.

The rearrangement uses TRBV27 and TRBJ1-3; D unresolved. From germline, CDR1 is MNHEY and CDR2 SMNVEV (reference sequence). The CDR3 sequence is 16 residues long. The V end lost 2 bases, the J end lost 4 bases, and 15 bases lay between the germline ends. DNA of the CDR3: TGTGCCAGCAGTTTACCGCCGGGAGAATGGGGAAACACCATATATTTT. The encoded protein is CASSLPPGEWGNTIYF.

This chain connects TRBV5-1 to TRBJ1-2; D is uncertain. This CDR3 region has 13 residues. Between the trimmed V and J ends, which lost 1 base and 4 bases, there was a span of 8 bases. Germline V gene sequence: CDR1 SGHRS, CDR2 YFSETQ. DNA for the CDR3: TGCGCCAGCAGCTTGACGGTCTTCTATGGCTACACCTTC. Translation: CASSLTVFYGYTF.

The V call is TRBV27, the J call TRBJ1-2; D is uncertain. Germline V CDR1 and CDR2: MNHEY, SMNVEV (reference sequence). V lost 5 bases and J 8 bases, leaving 15 bases between the germline ends. CDR3 size: 13 residues. The CDR3 DNA reads TGTGCCAGCAGTCGCCGGGCCGAGAGGGGCTACACCTTC. Its translation is CASSRRAERGYTF.

This sequence joins TRBV9 and TRBJ2-3; 9 nucleotides line up with TRBD1. The CDR3 covers 17 residues. Germline CDR1 reads SGDLS; CDR2 reads YYNGEE. With 6 bases clipped from V and 6 bases from J, the junction kept 17 bases outside the gene matches. This CDR3 is CASTSRGGTGLPDTQYF. DNA for the CDR3: TGTGCCAGCACCTCCAGGGGGGGGACAGGGTTGCCGGATACGCAGTATTTT.

The V and J genes are TRBV4-2 and TRBJ2-3; a possible D gene is TRBD2 (6 bases). V was pared by 3 bases and J by 1 base, with 11 bases between. The V gene's germline CDR1 is LGHNA and CDR2 YNFKEQ. The CDR3 totals 15 residues. In nucleotides, the CDR3 is TGTGCCAGCAGCCATGCGGGAATGGGCACAGATACGCAGTATTTT. Translation gives CASSHAGMGTDTQYF.

This clone has only one observation. The chain links TRBV7-9 to TRBJ2-5; TRBD1 matches at 9 bases. This CDR3 contains 15 residues. Trimming removed 2 bases from V and 5 bases from J; junction bases left unmatched: 6. Per germline, CDR1 SEHNR and CDR2 FQNEAQ (reference sequence). DNA of the CDR3: TGTGCCAGCAGCTTACCACAGGGGGCTATGGAGACCCAGTACTTC. Translating it yields CASSLPQGAMETQYF.

The chain employs TRBV6-6 and TRBJ2-5; the match to TRBD2 covers 12 bases. Germline lookup yields CDR1 MNHNY and CDR2 SVGAGI (reference sequence). This CDR3 region has 15 residues. V lost 4 bases, J lost 3 bases, and 3 bases stayed unmatched. Here the CDR3 reads CASSFRLAGEETQYF. The CDR3 nucleotides read TGTGCCAGCAGTTTCCGACTAGCGGGGGAAGAGACCCAGTACTTC.

V gene TRBV6-1 combines with J gene TRBJ1-5; D is ambiguous. Trimming removed 1 base at V and 6 bases at J, with 7 bases between. The CDR3 loop spans 13 amino acids. CDR1 is MNHNS and CDR2 is SASEGT in the germline V gene. CDR3 nucleotide sequence: TGTGCCAGCAGTGAAGTCCTGGTTCAGCCCCAGCATTTT. Amino acids: CASSEVLVQPQHF.

This chain uses TRBV10-3 with TRBJ2-5, with 11 bases that match TRBD2. Germline V gene lookup returns CDR1 ENHRY and CDR2 SYGVKD. V was clipped by 5 bases and J by 6 bases; unmatched bases: 11. The CDR3 spans 16 residues. The CDR3 bases are TGTGCCATCAGTACGGGACTAGCGGAGGGGCTCAAGACCCAGTACTTC. Translation: CAISTGLAEGLKTQYF.

This clone has only a few counts. This CDR3 is CASSLGPRGNSPLHF. The CDR3 nucleotides are TGCGCCAGCAGCTTGGGGCCTCGGGGAAATTCACCCCTCCACTTT. The rearrangement uses TRBV5-1 and TRBJ1-6; D gene unclear. The germline V gene encodes CDR1 SGHRS and CDR2 YFSETQ. Trimming pared 0 bases from V and 7 bases from J, leaving 11 bases between. The CDR3 consists of 15 residues. Looking up the rest from reference TRBV5-1 and TRBJ1-6 gives the full variable domain: KAGVTQTPRYLIKTRGQQVTLSCSPISGHRSVSWYQQTPGQGLQFLFEYFSETQRNKGNFPGRFSGRQFSNSRSEMNVSTLELGDSALYLCASSLGPRGNSPLHFGNGTRLTVT.

About this clone: Compared with germline, one end of the junction differs, possibly owing to a read error. The chain couples TRBV7-7 to TRBJ2-5; the D gene is possibly TRBD2 (6 bases). This CDR3 comprises 14 residues. The germline V gene has CDR1 SSHAT and CDR2 FNYEAQ (reference sequence). As DNA, the CDR3 is TGTGCTAGCAGCCCCGGGCTAGCGCAAGAGACCCAGTACTTC. It is translated as CASSPGLAQETQYF.

The V and J genes are TRBV24-1 and TRBJ2-1; no clear D gene. This CDR3 comprises 13 residues. Germline V gives CDR1 KGHDR, CDR2 SFDVKD. Trimming shortened V by 4 bases and J by 5 bases, and 8 bases separated the two germline ends. DNA for the CDR3: TGTGCCACCAGTGAAAAGGCCCACAATGAGCAGTTCTTC. Translation gives CATSEKAHNEQFF.

This clone was observed a single time. The CDR3 DNA reads as TGCGCCAGTGGGACTAGCGGAGCACTAAAAGAGACCCAGTACTTC. Translation: CASGTSGALKETQYF. The genes are TRBV5-1 and TRBJ2-5; TRBD2 aligns across 11 bases. In germline, CDR1 is SGHRS, CDR2 YFSETQ. There are 15 residues in the CDR3. J gave up 3 bases and V 8 bases, and 9 bases lay outside the gene matches.

This clone has just a few counts. The rearrangement uses TRBV2 and TRBJ1-2; 9 nucleotides line up with TRBD1. Germline trimming cut 4 bases from V and 7 bases from J; bases unmatched to any gene: 7. CDR3 length: 14 residues. The V gene's germline CDR1 is SNHLY and CDR2 FYNNEI. This chain's CDR3 is CASSAGTGSFGYTF. The CDR3 region has the DNA TGTGCCAGCAGTGCCGGGACAGGGTCGTTTGGCTACACCTTC.

This chain connects TRBV19 to TRBJ1-2; tentatively, D is TRBD1 (6 bases). The CDR3 length is 13 residues. Germline CDR1 and CDR2: LNHDA and SQIVND (reference sequence). V was pared by 5 bases and J by 5 bases, with 12 bases between. The CDR3 loop reads CASSLQGVYGYTF. DNA for the CDR3: TGTGCCAGTAGTTTACAGGGTGTATATGGCTACACCTTC. The whole variable domain, remainder taken from reference TRBV19 and TRBJ1-2, is DGGITQSPKYLFRKEGQNVTLSCEQNLNHDAMYWYRQDPGQGLRLIYYSQIVNDFQKGDIAEGYSVSREKKESFPLTVTSAQKNPTAFYLCASSLQGVYGYTFGSGTRLTVV.

V gene TRBV19 combines with J gene TRBJ1-5; D gene unclear. V shed 2 bases and J shed 1 base, with 9 bases lying between them. CDR3 length: 15 amino acids. Germline assignment: CDR1 LNHDA and CDR2 SQIVND (reference sequence). The DNA of the CDR3 is TGTGCCAGTAGTATAATAGGGAACAGCAATCAGCCCCAGCATTTT. It specifies CASSIIGNSNQPQHF. Based on the CDR3 plus reference TRBV19 and TRBJ1-5, the full variable domain is DGGITQSPKYLFRKEGQNVTLSCEQNLNHDAMYWYRQDPGQGLRLIYYSQIVNDFQKGDIAEGYSVSREKKESFPLTVTSAQKNPTAFYLCASSIIGNSNQPQHFGDGTRLSIL.

CDR3 nucleotides: TGTGCCAGTAGTTGGGACCACACAGATACGCAGTATTTT. Its translation is CASSWDHTDTQYF. The chain carries TRBV19 and TRBJ2-3; D tentatively fits TRBD1 or TRBD2 (5 bases each). This CDR3 region has 13 residues. Germline CDR1 is LNHDA and CDR2 is SQIVND (reference sequence). V lost 5 bases, J lost 2 bases, and 8 bases lay in between.

This clone was seen just once. The gene calls are TRBV18 and TRBJ2-1; either TRBD1 or TRBD2 may fit D (5 bases each). The CDR3 totals 14 residues. V was clipped by 1 base and J by 7 bases, with 11 bases between them. Germline V lookup: CDR1 KGHSH, CDR2 LQKENI. The CDR3 DNA follows: TGTGCCAGCTCACCACGGACATCGGGGAATGAGCAGTTCTTC. It is translated as CASSPRTSGNEQFF.

The chain has TRBV10-3 and TRBJ2-3, with D possibly TRBD2 on 7 matching bases. The CDR3 runs to 17 residues. Germline CDR1 ENHRY, CDR2 SYGVKD. V was cut by 4 bases and J by 2 bases, with 19 bases left in between. The CDR3 DNA reads TGTGCCATCAGTGGACGGTTTGCGGGGGACAACACAGATACGCAGTATTTT. Encoded protein: CAISGRFAGDNTDTQYF.

This chain links TRBV5-1 with TRBJ2-7, with D perhaps TRBD2 (6 bases). Germline CDR1 SGHRS, CDR2 YFSETQ. The CDR3 contains 12 residues. The V gene lost 5 bases and the J gene lost 0 bases, with 6 bases spanning the gap. CDR3 amino acids: CASRRDSYEQYF. CDR3 nucleotides: TGCGCCAGCAGGCGGGACTCCTACGAGCAGTACTTC.

The chain couples TRBV18 to TRBJ1-5, with no clear D. The CDR3 is made up of 16 amino acids. The germline V and J ends were trimmed by 0 bases and 0 bases, with 9 bases remaining between them. In germline, CDR1 is KGHSH, CDR2 LQKENI. The CDR3 nucleotides are TGTGCCAGCTCACCACCGGGCCTTTATAGCAATCAGCCCCAGCATTTT. Translating it yields CASSPPGLYSNQPQHF.